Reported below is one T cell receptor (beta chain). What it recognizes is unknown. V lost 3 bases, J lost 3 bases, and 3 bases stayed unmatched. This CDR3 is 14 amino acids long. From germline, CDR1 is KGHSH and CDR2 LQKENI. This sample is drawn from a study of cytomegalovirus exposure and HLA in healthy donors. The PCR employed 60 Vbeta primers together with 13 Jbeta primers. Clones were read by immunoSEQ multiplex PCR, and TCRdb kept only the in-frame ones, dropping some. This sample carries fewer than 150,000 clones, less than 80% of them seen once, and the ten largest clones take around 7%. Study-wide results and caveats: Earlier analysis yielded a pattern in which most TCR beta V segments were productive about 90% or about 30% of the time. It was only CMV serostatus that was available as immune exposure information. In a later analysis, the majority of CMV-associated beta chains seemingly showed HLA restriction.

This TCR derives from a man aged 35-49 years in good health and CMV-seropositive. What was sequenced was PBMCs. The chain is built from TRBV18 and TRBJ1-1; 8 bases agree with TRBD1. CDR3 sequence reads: CASSPGTGYTEAFF. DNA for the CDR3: TGTGCCAGCTCACCCGGGACAGGATACACTGAAGCTTTCTTT.